The clone carrying this T cell receptor (beta chain) was counted a few times. What it binds is not known. TCRdb's table, derived via immunoSEQ multiplex PCR, lists solely in-frame clones and lacks some. Of about 63,000 clones listed, about 65% are singletons. These data are taken from a study of cytotoxic CD8 clonotypes in ibrutinib-treated CLL. About the research overall: The response samples were taken once patients had been treated for a median of about 12 months, range 6 to 36.

Findings of the study overall: There were differences in sampling times between sustained-remission and progressing patients. Exceeding age-matched healthy donors, baseline clonality also tracked the counts of circulating CD8+ T cells. Stable or contracted on treatment, public clonotypes were also uncommon.

CDR1 and CDR2 from the germline V gene are SGHNT and YYREEE (reference sequence). The ends lost 4 bases at V and 3 bases at J; junction bases unmatched: 6. The CDR3 contains 14 residues. Sequencing used PBMCs, obtained after 12 months of ibrutinib treatment. The receptor's source is a human donor with chronic lymphocytic leukemia. The chain carries TRBV5-4 and TRBJ2-7; 8 bases align to TRBD2. The CDR3 reads CASSIAGPFYEQYF. The CDR3 DNA follows: TGTGCCAGCAGCATAGCGGGGCCTTTCTACGAGCAGTACTTC.